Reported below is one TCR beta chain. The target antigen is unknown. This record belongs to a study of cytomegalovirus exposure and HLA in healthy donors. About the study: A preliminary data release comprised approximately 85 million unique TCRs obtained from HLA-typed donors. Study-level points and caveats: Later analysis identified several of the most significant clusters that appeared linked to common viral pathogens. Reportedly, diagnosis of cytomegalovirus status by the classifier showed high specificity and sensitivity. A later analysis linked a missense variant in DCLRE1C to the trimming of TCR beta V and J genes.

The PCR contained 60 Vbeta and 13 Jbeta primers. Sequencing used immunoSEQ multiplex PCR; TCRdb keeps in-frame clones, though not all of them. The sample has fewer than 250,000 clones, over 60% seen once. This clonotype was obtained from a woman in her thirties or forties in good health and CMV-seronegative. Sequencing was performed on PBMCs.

CDR3 region: CASSPSSFAETQYF. CDR3 nucleotides: TGTGCCAGCAGCCCTTCGTCTTTTGCGGAGACCCAGTACTTC. The V gene is TRBV11-3, the J gene TRBJ2-5; D remains unclear. CDR1 is SGHNT, CDR2 YENEEA, per germline. This CDR3 comprises 14 residues. V lost 5 bases and J lost 5, with 15 bases in between.